Listed here are 17 T cell receptor beta chains from one sample, sequenced in a study of neurological immune-mediated disorders. MiXCR, applied by TCRdb to the 5' RACE reads, yields one record per CDR3 protein. The table includes 75,000 to 95,000 distinct CDR3 sequences, approximately 17% detected once. The sequenced sample was PBMCs. Every receptor here comes from a middle-aged woman in good health.

This clonotype has a count of ten or more. The chain recombines TRBV6-6 with TRBJ1-1, with D hard to call. CDR1 is MNHNY and CDR2 is SVGAGI in the germline V gene (reference sequence). The ends were cut back, 2 bases at V and 1 base at J, with 14 bases in the middle. The length of the CDR3 is 16 residues. The CDR3 here is CASSYAAFSQNTEAFF. CDR3 DNA sequence: TGTGCCAGCAGTTACGCGGCCTTCTCCCAGAACACTGAAGCTTTCTTT.

This clonotype was detected ten times or more. The CDR3 loop reads CASSEALRAGGLTGELFF. In nucleotides, the CDR3 is TGTGCCAGCAGTGAAGCGCTTCGTGCGGGGGGGCTTACTGGGGAGCTGTTTTTT. The J gene is TRBJ2-2, the V gene TRBV2; the match to TRBD2 covers 9 bases. J was trimmed by 8 bases and V by 0 bases; bases with no gene match: 13. The CDR3 extends over 18 amino acids. Germline assignment: CDR1 SNHLY and CDR2 FYNNEI.

This clonotype was observed a few times. The chain links TRBV28 to TRBJ2-3; 9 nucleotides line up with TRBD1. Germline V gene lookup returns CDR1 MDHEN and CDR2 SYDVKM. The CDR3 spans 14 residues. J lost 5 bases, V lost 5 bases, and 5 bases had no gene match. CDR3 nucleotides: TGTGCCAGCAGTACACAGGGGGCGGGAGATACGCAGTATTTT. This codes for CASSTQGAGDTQYF.

This clonotype was observed many times. The genes are TRBV7-3 and TRBJ2-1, with TRBD2 as a possible D gene (6 bases). The CDR3 has 12 residues. Germline V gene data show CDR1 as SGHTA and CDR2 as FQGTGA. Trimming removed 6 bases at V and 10 bases at J, with 13 bases between. CDR3 nucleotides: TGTGCCAGCAGTCAGAACGCGGGGGAGCAGTTCTTC. It encodes CASSQNAGEQFF.

This clonotype was counted ten times or more. The chain recombines TRBV6-2 or TRBV6-3 with TRBJ1-1, with D tentatively TRBD1 (5 bases). The V end was cut by 6 bases, the J end by 5 bases, with 10 bases between. Germline V CDR1 and CDR2: MNHEY, SVGEGT. CDR3 size: 12 residues. This CDR3 reads CASRAGGTEAFF. In nucleotides, the CDR3 is TGTGCCAGCAGGGCCGGGGGGACTGAAGCTTTCTTT.

This clonotype has a count of ten or more. The chain's CDR3 is CASSQDVRDFNTGELFF. The CDR3 region has the DNA TGCGCCAGCAGCCAAGATGTGCGGGATTTCAACACCGGGGAGCTGTTTTTT. The V call is TRBV4-1, the J call TRBJ2-2; D might be TRBD2 (6 bases). V lost 0 bases and J lost 2, with 13 bases in between. The germline CDR1 and CDR2 sequences are MGHRA and YSYEKL. The CDR3 is made up of 17 amino acids.

This chain links TRBV7-3 with TRBJ2-3; D is unresolved. This CDR3 is 14 amino acids long. V lost 1 base and J lost 0, with 5 bases in between. Germline CDR1 is SGHTA and CDR2 is FQGTGA. The CDR3 spells CASSLSTSTDTQYF. The DNA for the CDR3 is TGTGCCAGCAGCTTAAGTACTAGCACAGATACGCAGTATTTT. Full variable domain (outside the CDR3, taken from reference TRBV7-3 and TRBJ2-3): GAGVSQTPSNKVTEKGKYVELRCDPISGHTALYWYRQSLGQGPEFLIYFQGTGAADDSGLPNDRFFAVRPEGSVSTLKIQRTERGDSAVYLCASSLSTSTDTQYFGPGTRLTVL.

This clonotype was recorded at least ten times. The chain couples TRBV12-3 or TRBV12-4 to TRBJ1-1; D is unresolved. Trimming removed 3 bases from V and 2 bases from J, with 16 bases in between. The CDR3 is 16 amino acids. The CDR3 is CASSLIHRAGNTEAFF. The CDR3 DNA is TGTGCCAGCAGTTTGATTCACCGGGCCGGCAACACTGAAGCTTTCTTT.

The sample holds many counts of this clonotype. V is TRBV9 and J is TRBJ2-3; possibly TRBD2 for D (6 bases). V was clipped by 5 bases and J by 4 bases, with 14 bases between them. The CDR3 contains 14 residues. CDR1 and CDR2 (germline): SGDLS, YYNGEE. The CDR3 DNA is TGTGCCAGCAGTGGGGGACTCCCTTCAGATACGCAGTATTTT. This sequence encodes CASSGGLPSDTQYF.

This clonotype was found many times. The V gene is TRBV4-2, the J gene TRBJ2-6; the D is unclear. The CDR3 contains 15 residues. V shed 1 base and J shed 2 bases, with 6 bases lying between them. Germline V gives CDR1 LGHNA, CDR2 YNFKEQ. This CDR3 reads CASSQVRAGANVLTF. The CDR3 DNA sequence: TGTGCCAGCAGCCAAGTTAGGGCTGGGGCCAACGTCCTGACTTTC.

This clonotype was seen repeatedly, ten times or more. This chain uses TRBV7-9 with TRBJ2-7, with D possibly being TRBD1 (6 bases). The V gene's germline CDR1 is SEHNR and CDR2 FQNEAQ (reference sequence). This CDR3 is built from 13 residues. Between the trimmed V and J ends, which lost 5 bases and 4 bases, there was a span of 12 bases. CDR3 sequence: CASSPTGPYEQYF. The CDR3, as DNA: TGTGCCAGCAGCCCGACAGGCCCATACGAGCAGTACTTC.

The CDR3 protein is CASSRPKPLTWGTGGIYEQYV. The CDR3 DNA is TGTGCCAGCAGTCGACCTAAACCCTTAACCTGGGGGACAGGGGGCATCTACGAGCAGTACGTC. The J gene is TRBJ2-7, the V gene TRBV6-4; 12 bases fit TRBD1. This CDR3 comprises 21 residues. Germline V gene sequence: CDR1 MRHNA, CDR2 SNTAGT. J gave up 3 bases and V 5 bases, and 23 bases lay outside the gene matches.

This clonotype was observed at least ten times. CDR3 in DNA: TGCAGCGTTGTCCGGGGTCAGGACACTGAAGCTTTCTTT. Translating gives CSVVRGQDTEAFF. The chain is built from TRBV29-1 and TRBJ1-1; D remains unclear. The V end lost 4 bases, the J end lost 3 bases, and 12 bases lay between the germline ends. CDR1 is SQVTM and CDR2 is ANQGSEA in the germline V gene. The CDR3 sequence is 13 residues long.

At least ten counts were recorded for this clonotype. The chain joins TRBV7-2 to TRBJ2-3; D is possibly TRBD1 (5 bases). V lost 5 bases and J 2 bases, leaving 14 bases between the germline ends. Germline loops: CDR1 SGHTA, CDR2 FQGNSA. The length of the CDR3 is 15 residues. CDR3 bases: TGTGCCAGCAGCGGAATTCTAGGGGTCACAGATACGCAGTATTTT. It is translated as CASSGILGVTDTQYF.

This clonotype was seen many times. The chain links TRBV12-3 or TRBV12-4 to TRBJ2-5; 7 positions match TRBD2. This CDR3 is 12 amino acids long. Germline trimming cut 9 bases from V and 3 bases from J; bases unmatched to any gene: 4. CDR3 bases: TGTGCCAGTGCCCGGGGGGAAGAGACCCAGTACTTC. It yields the protein CASARGEETQYF.

At least ten counts were recorded for this clonotype. The V and J genes are TRBV7-9 and TRBJ1-2, with TRBD1 matching 10 bases. CDR3 length: 13 residues. V lost 5 bases and J lost 7; bases outside the gene matches: 4. CDR1 and CDR2 from the germline V gene are SEHNR and FQNEAQ (reference sequence). The CDR3 bases are TGTGCCAGCAGCCGACAGGGGGCAGGTGGCTACACCTTC. This encodes CASSRQGAGGYTF.

This clonotype was recorded at least ten times. J is TRBJ1-1 and V is TRBV6-5; D gene uncertain. Per germline, CDR1 MNHEY and CDR2 SVGAGI. Trimming removed 6 bases at V and 0 bases at J, with 20 bases between. There are 17 residues in the CDR3. CDR3 amino acids: CASRLGREPAMNTEAFF. The CDR3 nucleotides are TGTGCCAGCAGGCTCGGAAGGGAACCCGCCATGAACACTGAAGCTTTCTTT.